A single sample is the source of the 29 T cell receptor beta chains below, sequenced in a study of blood T cell repertoires in COVID-19. TCRdb's copy holds only in-frame clones and misses some; the assay was immunoSEQ multiplex PCR. The table records over 150,000 clones, 65% to 90% of them present only once. Sequenced material: peripheral blood. The receptors shown here come from a human donor in a cohort sampled during active COVID-19.

The J gene is TRBJ1-1, the V gene TRBV27; 8 positions match TRBD1. The CDR3 is made up of 15 amino acids. Germline V CDR1 and CDR2: MNHEY, SMNVEV (reference sequence). V lost 4 bases, J lost 12 bases, and 16 bases stayed unmatched. The CDR3 bases are TGTGCCAGCAGTTACCTACCTGGACAGGGTACGCTTCCTTTCTTT. It yields the protein CASSYLPGQGTLPFF.

Written as DNA, the CDR3 is TGTGCCAGCAGCCTAACAGGTTCAGAGACCCAGTACTTC. Amino acids: CASSLTGSETQYF. The chain has TRBV3-1 (or the pseudogene TRBV3-2) and TRBJ2-5, with a possible D match to TRBD1 (5 bases). CDR3 size: 13 residues. Trimming took 4 bases from V and 4 from J, leaving 10 bases between them. CDR1 LGHDT and CDR2 YNNKEL come from the germline V gene (reference sequence).

Turning to this clone: Different DNA sequences within this sample yield the same CDR3. The V call is TRBV30, the J call TRBJ2-7; D is ambiguous. This CDR3 has 12 amino acids. V was pared by 1 base and J by 3 bases, with 7 bases between. Germline-derived CDR1 and CDR2 are GTSNPN and SVGIG (reference sequence). CDR3 region: CAWSATSYEQYF. CDR3 in DNA: TGTGCCTGGAGTGCTACGAGCTACGAGCAGTACTTC.

The J gene is TRBJ2-2, the V gene TRBV5-1; D is undetermined. The germline V gene encodes CDR1 SGHRS and CDR2 YFSETQ. The CDR3 extends over 12 amino acids. The V and J ends lost 2 bases and 7 bases respectively, with 6 bases between them. The DNA of the CDR3 is TGCGCCAGCAGCTTTGGCATCGGGGAGCTGTTTTTT. This translates into CASSFGIGELFF.

V is TRBV7-8 and J is TRBJ2-7; 10 bases fit TRBD2. Germline loops: CDR1 SGHVS, CDR2 FQNEAQ. V trimming: 4 bases; J trimming: 1 base; junction bases outside the gene matches: 1. The CDR3 has 14 amino acids. The chain's CDR3 is CASSSAGGSYEQYF. For the CDR3, the DNA is TGTGCCAGCAGCTCAGCGGGAGGGTCCTACGAGCAGTACTTC. Full variable domain (outside the CDR3, taken from reference TRBV7-8 and TRBJ2-7): GAGVSQSPRYKVAKRGQDVALRCDPISGHVSLFWYQQALGQGPEFLTYFQNEAQLDKSGLPSDRFFAERPEGSVSTLKIQRTQQEDSAVYLCASSSAGGSYEQYFGPGTRLTVT.

The chain joins TRBV6-5 to TRBJ2-7; D perhaps matches TRBD2 (5 bases). Germline CDR1 and CDR2: MNHEY and SVGAGI. The CDR3 is 14 amino acids. V was trimmed by 2 bases and J by 1 base, leaving 9 bases between them. CDR3 loop: CASSYDRGSYEQYF. Here the CDR3 DNA reads TGTGCCAGCAGTTACGACCGGGGTTCCTACGAGCAGTACTTC.

The chain links TRBV28 to TRBJ2-3, with D possibly TRBD2 on 5 matching bases. Trimming took 7 bases from V and 4 from J, leaving 9 bases between them. Germline V CDR1 and CDR2: MDHEN, SYDVKM. The CDR3 has 12 amino acids. This chain's CDR3 is CASTGGPDTQYF. The CDR3 bases are TGTGCCAGCACCGGAGGTCCAGATACGCAGTATTTT.

V usage is TRBV2 and J usage is TRBJ1-5; TRBD1 might be the D (6 bases). The V end was cut by 5 bases, the J end by 11 bases, with 10 bases between. The CDR3 covers 11 residues. From germline, CDR1 is SNHLY and CDR2 FYNNEI. The CDR3 here is CASSRTDTQHF. The CDR3 coding sequence is TGTGCCAGCAGTCGGACAGATACCCAGCATTTT.

About this clone itself: Other nucleotide sequences from this sample produce the same CDR3. The chain is built from TRBV5-1 and TRBJ1-1, with D unclear. Germline CDR1 and CDR2: SGHRS and YFSETQ. The V end was cut by 4 bases, the J end by 1 base, with 11 bases between. The CDR3 covers 14 residues. The CDR3 protein is CASSPGGPNTEAFF. CDR3 DNA: TGCGCCAGCAGCCCCGGAGGTCCGAACACTGAAGCTTTCTTT.

The DNA for the CDR3 is TGTGCCAGCAGCTTCTCGAGGATGAATAGCGGATCCTACGAGCAGTACTTC. Its translation is CASSFSRMNSGSYEQYF. The chain carries TRBV5-5 and TRBJ2-7, with a possible D match to TRBD2 (6 bases). This CDR3 comprises 17 residues. Trimming cost V 2 bases and J 1 base, with 19 bases left between them. The germline gives CDR1 SGHKS, CDR2 YYEKEE (reference sequence).

The rearrangement joins TRBV10-2 to TRBJ1-3; no firm D call. Germline CDR1 is WSHSY and CDR2 is SAAADI. The CDR3 spans 14 residues. V was trimmed by 7 bases and J by 1 base, leaving 11 bases between them. CDR3 sequence reads: CASTPPRSGNTIYF. In nucleotides, the CDR3 is TGCGCCAGCACTCCCCCCAGGTCTGGAAACACCATATATTTT.

In its sample, this clone was seen a few times. V and J are TRBV28 and TRBJ2-7; 11 bases match TRBD2. This CDR3 has 14 amino acids. Looked up from germline, CDR1 is MDHEN and CDR2 is SYDVKM. V shed 7 bases and J 7 bases; nucleotides not matched to a gene: 9. CDR3 nucleotide sequence: TGTGCCAGCACCCTGGGGCTAGCGGGAGGTGAGCAGTACTTC. This encodes CASTLGLAGGEQYF.

The chain recombines TRBV11-2 with TRBJ2-3, with D possibly matching TRBD2 (6 bases). Germline V gene lookup returns CDR1 SGHAT and CDR2 FQNNGV. The V and J ends lost 11 bases and 3 bases respectively, with 18 bases between them. The CDR3 spans 14 residues. CDR3: CAGKPGLTTDTQYF. DNA of the CDR3: TGTGCCGGAAAACCGGGACTCACTACAGATACGCAGTATTTT.

The chain has TRBV7-2 and TRBJ2-5, with 14 positions matching TRBD2. J was trimmed by 4 bases and V by 5 bases; bases with no gene match: 6. CDR3 length: 16 residues. Germline V gives CDR1 SGHTA, CDR2 FQGNSA. This chain's CDR3 is CASSPTSGRAGETQYF. CDR3 DNA sequence: TGTGCCAGCAGCCCGACTAGCGGGAGGGCCGGAGAGACCCAGTACTTC.

CDR3 region: CASSPLTSGRSGELFF. As DNA, the CDR3 is TGTGCCAGCTCACCACTTACTAGCGGGAGATCCGGGGAGCTGTTTTTT. This chain connects TRBV18 to TRBJ2-2; 11 bases agree with TRBD2. From germline, CDR1 is KGHSH and CDR2 LQKENI. Trimming at V came to 1 base and at J to 6 bases, leaving 4 bases not matched to a gene. CDR3 length equals 16 residues.

The rearrangement joins TRBV28 to TRBJ1-1; the D is unclear. Trimming took off 5 bases at V and 1 base at J, with 5 bases between the two ends. Germline values: CDR1 MDHEN, CDR2 SYDVKM. CDR3 size: 12 residues. For the CDR3, the DNA is TGTGCCAGCAGTCTAACGAACACTGAAGCTTTCTTT. This codes for CASSLTNTEAFF.

This chain joins TRBV19 and TRBJ1-5; D remains ambiguous. The CDR3 covers 13 residues. V lost 5 bases and J 2 bases, leaving 7 bases between the germline ends. Germline CDR1 LNHDA, CDR2 SQIVND (reference sequence). The CDR3 here is CASSPRGNQPQHF. In DNA, the CDR3 is TGTGCCAGTAGTCCACGGGGCAATCAGCCCCAGCATTTT. The full variable domain, with the rest looked up from reference TRBV19 and TRBJ1-5, is DGGITQSPKYLFRKEGQNVTLSCEQNLNHDAMYWYRQDPGQGLRLIYYSQIVNDFQKGDIAEGYSVSREKKESFPLTVTSAQKNPTAFYLCASSPRGNQPQHFGDGTRLSIL.

The chain couples TRBV7-4 to TRBJ2-3, with a weak D call TRBD2 (6 bases). Germline values: CDR1 SGHVT, CDR2 SQSDAQ. The CDR3 consists of 14 residues. V lost 3 bases, J lost 3 bases, and 10 bases lay in between. The CDR3 loop is CASSFLGTTDTQYF. The CDR3 coding sequence is TGTGCCAGCAGCTTTCTAGGGACTACAGATACGCAGTATTTT.

This clone was seen once. For the CDR3, the DNA is TGTGCCAGCAAAGTAGCGGGAGGGGCCTACGAGCAGTACTTC. Residues: CASKVAGGAYEQYF. The V gene is TRBV6-5, the J gene TRBJ2-7; 11 positions match TRBD2. Germline V CDR1 and CDR2: MNHEY, SVGAGI. The CDR3 extends over 14 amino acids. The J segment lost 2 bases and the V segment lost 7 bases, leaving 4 bases of the junction unmatched.

This clone appeared once. The rearrangement joins TRBV10-3 to TRBJ2-1, with 8 positions matching TRBD2. This CDR3 is 18 amino acids long. Trimming cost V 3 bases and J 3 bases; bases outside gene matches: 13. The germline CDR1 and CDR2 sequences are ENHRY and SYGVKD. CDR3 nucleotide sequence: TGTGCCATCAGTGACCCGACTAGCGCCGAGGCCTACTACAATGAGCAGTTCTTC. It yields the protein CAISDPTSAEAYYNEQFF.

V usage is TRBV24-1 and J usage is TRBJ2-1; 10 positions agree with TRBD1. The CDR3 length is 13 residues. Trimming at V came to 5 bases and at J to 11 bases, leaving 5 bases not matched to a gene. Germline CDR1 and CDR2: KGHDR and SFDVKD. The CDR3 is CATSVRTGGKQFF. The CDR3 nucleotides read TGTGCCACCAGTGTCAGGACAGGGGGGAAGCAGTTCTTC.

The chain uses TRBV2 and TRBJ1-2, with 9 bases lining up with TRBD1. Looked up from germline, CDR1 is SNHLY and CDR2 is FYNNEI. V shed 6 bases, J shed 5 bases, and the junction held 7 bases outside the gene matches. The CDR3 is 14 amino acids. The CDR3 reads CASRPGQGGYGYTF. As DNA, the CDR3 is TGTGCCAGCAGACCGGGACAGGGAGGTTATGGCTACACCTTC.

This clone has a handful of counts. The V and J genes are TRBV5-1 and TRBJ2-3; D might be TRBD2 (6 bases). CDR3 length: 15 residues. V lost 0 bases, J lost 0 bases, and 8 bases lay in between. The germline V gene encodes CDR1 SGHRS and CDR2 YFSETQ. The CDR3 protein is CASSLERVSTDTQYF. CDR3 nucleotides: TGCGCCAGCAGCTTGGAGCGGGTTAGCACAGATACGCAGTATTTT.

The V call is TRBV27, the J call TRBJ2-2; maybe TRBD2 (6 bases). Trimming left V 3 bases short and J 3 bases short, with 14 bases between. The CDR3 covers 16 residues. Per the germline V gene, CDR1 is MNHEY and CDR2 is SMNVEV (reference sequence). The CDR3 DNA sequence: TGTGCCAGCAGTTTTCGGGGGATAGAATACACCGGGGAGCTGTTTTTT. Translation: CASSFRGIEYTGELFF.

The rearrangement uses TRBV7-9 and TRBJ2-1, with TRBD1 identical over 7 bases. The CDR3 is 12 residues long. V was pared by 5 bases and J by 12 bases, with 7 bases of the junction left unmatched. Germline V gene lookup returns CDR1 SEHNR and CDR2 FQNEAQ (reference sequence). CDR3 in amino acids: CASSRDREWQFF. Here the CDR3 DNA reads TGTGCCAGCAGCCGAGACAGGGAGTGGCAGTTCTTC.

The sample holds one count of this clone. The genes are TRBV18 and TRBJ2-1; TRBD2 matches at 12 bases. Germline CDR1 KGHSH, CDR2 LQKENI. The ends lost 0 bases at V and 6 bases at J; junction bases unmatched: 3. The CDR3 is made up of 16 amino acids. The CDR3 sequence: CASSPPRLAGVNEQFF. Here the CDR3 DNA reads TGTGCCAGCTCACCACCCCGACTAGCGGGAGTCAATGAGCAGTTCTTC. The entire variable domain, with the rest obtained from reference TRBV18 and TRBJ2-1, is as follows: NAGVMQNPRHLVRRRGQEARLRCSPMKGHSHVYWYRQLPEEGLKFMVYLQKENIIDESGMPKERFSAEFPKEGPSILRIQQVVRGDSAAYFCASSPPRLAGVNEQFFGPGTRLTVL.

This clone occurred once. The chain recombines TRBV11-3 with TRBJ2-2; 10 bases line up with TRBD1. The ends lost 1 base at V and 7 bases at J; junction bases unmatched: 6. The CDR3 is 16 amino acids. CDR1 is SGHNT and CDR2 is YENEEA in the germline V gene. In nucleotides, the CDR3 is TGTGCCAGCAGCTTAGGACAGGGGGCGCATGGCGGGGAGCTGTTTTTT. This translates into CASSLGQGAHGGELFF.

The chain carries TRBV7-2 and TRBJ2-2, with no clear D. The V gene's germline CDR1 is SGHTA and CDR2 FQGNSA. V lost 5 bases and J 4 bases, leaving 8 bases between the germline ends. This CDR3 region has 13 residues. CDR3 DNA sequence: TGTGCCAGCAGCCCCTATCTCACCGGGGAGCTGTTTTTT. This translates into CASSPYLTGELFF.

The gene calls are TRBV27 and TRBJ2-2; 8 bases align to TRBD2. Looked up from germline, CDR1 is MNHEY and CDR2 is SMNVEV (reference sequence). The CDR3 is 17 amino acids. V lost 8 bases and J lost 3; bases outside the gene matches: 14. CDR3 nucleotides: TGTGCCAGCCCCCAGAGAGCGGGAGTCCATTACACCGGGGAGCTGTTTTTT. Encoded protein: CASPQRAGVHYTGELFF.